The 7 T cell receptor beta chains reported below all come from one sample, sequenced in a study of preoperative IRX-2 immunotherapy in early breast cancer. Treatment in this sample: preoperative locoregional IRX-2 cytokine immunotherapy. Sequenced by immunoSEQ multiplex PCR; TCRdb stores in-frame clones only, minus some. The table includes 3,000 to 4,500 clones, about two thirds detected once. The sample here was tumor tissue, taken after IRX-2 immunotherapy. These receptors all stem from a human donor with breast cancer.

V is TRBV15 and J is TRBJ2-5; the D gene is possibly TRBD2 (5 bases). V was trimmed by 3 bases and J by 7 bases, leaving 18 bases between them. CDR3 size: 15 residues. CDR1 LNHNV and CDR2 YYDKDF come from the germline V gene (reference sequence). CDR3 sequence: CATSRDGSSLGTQYF. CDR3 coding DNA: TGTGCCACCAGCAGGGATGGGAGTAGCTTAGGGACCCAGTACTTC.

There are a few counts of this clone. The chain links TRBV11-3 to TRBJ2-7, with 11 bases identical to TRBD2. V trimming: 3 bases; J trimming: 5 bases; junction bases outside the gene matches: 12. This CDR3 region has 17 residues. The germline V gene has CDR1 SGHNT and CDR2 YENEEA. This CDR3 reads CASSFTSGSFGRHEQYF. In nucleotides, the CDR3 is TGTGCCAGCAGCTTCACTAGCGGGAGTTTTGGGAGGCACGAGCAGTACTTC.

The chain recombines TRBV11-3 with TRBJ2-2; TRBD2 agrees at 9 bases. With 5 bases clipped from V and 6 bases from J, the junction kept 4 bases outside the gene matches. In germline, CDR1 is SGHNT, CDR2 YENEEA. The CDR3 consists of 14 residues. CDR3 amino acids: CASSPGLASGELFF. CDR3 bases: TGTGCCAGCAGCCCCGGACTAGCGTCCGGGGAGCTGTTTTTT.

This clone appeared a few times. The V and J genes are TRBV28 and TRBJ2-5, with TRBD1 identical over 9 bases. CDR3 length equals 14 residues. Trimming cost V 8 bases and J 1 base; bases outside gene matches: 5. The germline V gene has CDR1 MDHEN and CDR2 SYDVKM. The CDR3 reads CASGDRATQETQYF. CDR3 nucleotide sequence: TGTGCCAGCGGGGACAGGGCCACCCAAGAGACCCAGTACTTC.

V gene TRBV30 combines with J gene TRBJ2-7; 7 bases are a match to TRBD2. Germline V gene data show CDR1 as GTSNPN and CDR2 as SVGIG (reference sequence). With V trimmed by 4 bases and J by 5 bases, 8 bases remained unmatched. This CDR3 has 13 amino acids. CDR3 protein: CAWKREAPDEQYF. DNA for the CDR3: TGTGCCTGGAAGCGGGAAGCACCGGACGAGCAGTACTTC.

This clone is large (0.1 to 1%). The V and J genes are TRBV11-3 and TRBJ2-2; D is possibly TRBD1 (6 bases). The germline CDR1 and CDR2 sequences are SGHNT and YENEEA. V shed 3 bases and J shed 4 bases, with 15 bases lying between them. CDR3 length: 16 residues. The CDR3 DNA reads as TGTGCCAGCAGCTTGGATATCAGGGGTCCCACCGGGGAGCTGTTTTTT. This codes for CASSLDIRGPTGELFF.

V usage is TRBV4-1 and J usage is TRBJ2-6; TRBD1 agrees at 11 bases. This CDR3 comprises 18 residues. The V gene's germline CDR1 is MGHRA and CDR2 YSYEKL. The V gene end was trimmed by 3 bases and the J gene end by 1 base; junction bases not matched to a gene: 5. CDR3 sequence: CASSHGQGAISGANVLTF. Here the CDR3 DNA reads TGCGCCAGCAGCCACGGACAGGGGGCCATTTCTGGGGCCAACGTCCTGACTTTC.